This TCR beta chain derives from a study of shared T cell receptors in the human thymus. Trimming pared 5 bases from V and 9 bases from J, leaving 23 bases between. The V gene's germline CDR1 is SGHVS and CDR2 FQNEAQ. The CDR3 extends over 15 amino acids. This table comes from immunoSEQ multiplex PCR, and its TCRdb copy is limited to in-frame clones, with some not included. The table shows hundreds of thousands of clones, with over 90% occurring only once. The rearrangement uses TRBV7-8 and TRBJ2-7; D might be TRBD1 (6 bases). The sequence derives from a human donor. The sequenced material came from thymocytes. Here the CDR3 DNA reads TGTGCCAGCAGCCTATGGACAGACCCGTTATCGGCGCAGTACTTC. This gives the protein CASSLWTDPLSAQYF.